Listed below are T cell receptor beta chains from one sample, sequenced in a study of shared clonotypes between healthy human individuals. Clones were read by immunoSEQ multiplex PCR, and TCRdb kept only the in-frame ones, dropping some. The sample shows more than 2,000,000 clones, approximately 95% of them seen only once. The sample comprised naive CD4+ T cells from PBMCs. The receptors were gathered from a man aged 18 to 29 in good health. Some clones in this sample may be carry-over from other donors' samples. Both conserved end residues are part of each CDR3. D genes are given only for firm matches. Rows give clone size only sometimes, using once, few, many, or a class for an expanded clone.

D gene,clone size,V gene,J gene,CDR3 DNA,CDR3 protein
-,-,TRBV6-6,TRBJ2-5,TGTGCCAGCAGTTATAGGCTGGTGGGGGTGGAGACCCAGTACTTC,CASSYRLVGVETQYF
-,-,TRBV6-5,TRBJ2-7,TGTGCCAGCAGTAAGATGACGGTCAGCTCCTACGAGCAGTACTTC,CASSKMTVSSYEQYF
-,-,TRBV28,TRBJ1-2,TGTGCCAGCAGCCGACGACAGACTTACTATGGCTACACCTTC,CASSRRQTYYGYTF
TRBD1,-,TRBV6-6,TRBJ2-7,TGTGCCAGCAGCTGGGACAGGGAAGGGTACGAGCAGTACTTC,CASSWDREGYEQYF
TRBD1,-,TRBV7-2,TRBJ1-4,TGTGCCAGCAGCTTAGCTAACCCCGGGACAGGGGGGGAAAAACTGTTTTTT,CASSLANPGTGGEKLFF
-,-,TRBV6-5,TRBJ1-5,TGTGCCAGCTCCCAGGGTGGTCAGCCCCAGCATTTT,CASSQGGQPQHF
TRBD2,-,TRBV5-4,TRBJ2-1,TGTGCCAGCGGCCATAGCGGGAGGCCTACATACAATGAGCAGTTCTTC,CASGHSGRPTYNEQFF
-,-,TRBV18,TRBJ1-1,TGTGCCAGCTCACCGCGGCAGGGCGGGATGAACACTGAAGCTTTCTTT,CASSPRQGGMNTEAFF
-,-,TRBV9,TRBJ2-3,TGTGCCAGCAGCGGGGAGACAGGACTCACAGATACGCAGTATTTT,CASSGETGLTDTQYF
-,-,TRBV28,TRBJ1-2,TGTGCCAGCAGTTCCCCTGAGAGAAACTATGGCTACACCTTC,CASSSPERNYGYTF
-,-,TRBV5-1,TRBJ1-1,TGCGCCAGCAGCTTGGGGAGCGGCACTGAAGCTTTCTTT,CASSLGSGTEAFF
-,-,TRBV30,TRBJ2-7,TGTGCCTGGAACTCCGGGGGCTACGAGCAGTACTTC,CAWNSGGYEQYF
-,-,TRBV29-1,TRBJ1-1,TGCAGCGTTTTGAAGCCTTTGGCTACTGAAGCTTTCTTT,CSVLKPLATEAFF
-,-,TRBV5-4,TRBJ2-1,TGTGCCAGCCAGGGGTGGGCAAACAATGAGCAGTTCTTC,CASQGWANNEQFF
-,-,TRBV7-2,TRBJ2-7,TGTGCCAGCAGCGTCCTTGGGGGTCGTGGTTCCTACGAGCAGTACTTC,CASSVLGGRGSYEQYF
TRBD1,-,TRBV5-4,TRBJ2-7,TGTGCCAGCAGCCCCGGGGGACAGGGGAGGATGTACGAGCAGTACTTC,CASSPGGQGRMYEQYF
-,once,TRBV28,TRBJ2-7,TGTGCCAGCAGTTTATCGGGGGTTAGCTCCTACGAGCAGTACTTC,CASSLSGVSSYEQYF
-,-,TRBV13,TRBJ1-1,TGTGCCAGCAGCTTAGTGTGGGGAGAGTCCACTGAAGCTTTCTTT,CASSLVWGESTEAFF
-,-,TRBV2,TRBJ2-2,TGTGCCAGCAGTGAGGGGGGTCTCACCGGGGAGCTGTTTTTT,CASSEGGLTGELFF
TRBD1,-,TRBV27,TRBJ2-7,TGTGCCAGCAGTTCCTTACCGGGGGACAGGGGCGTCGGGCAGTACTTC,CASSSLPGDRGVGQYF
-,-,TRBV6-5,TRBJ1-2,TGTGCCAGCAGACAGGGCCTTAACTATGGCTACACCTTC,CASRQGLNYGYTF
-,-,TRBV28,TRBJ1-5,TGTGCCAGCAGTTTAGGTTTTCAGCCCCAGCATTTT,CASSLGFQPQHF
-,-,TRBV11-3,TRBJ2-7,TGTGCCAGCAGCTTAGAGGCCAGCTTACAGTACTTC,CASSLEASLQYF
-,-,TRBV5-1,TRBJ2-7,TGCGCCAGCAGCTTGGGTGCTCTAGGGGACTACGAGCAGTACTTC,CASSLGALGDYEQYF
TRBD2,-,TRBV4-1,TRBJ2-1,TGCGCCAGCAGCCCCCTCTCTGCTCGACTAGCGGGAGGACACACCTACAATGAGCAGTTCTTC,CASSPLSARLAGGHTYNEQFF
TRBD2,-,TRBV11-2,TRBJ2-7,TGTGCCAGCAGCTTAAAACTAGCGGGAGGGCCGATTTACGAGCAGTACTTC,CASSLKLAGGPIYEQYF
TRBD1,-,TRBV5-1,TRBJ2-1,TGCGCCAGCAGCACGGACAGGGTTAGTCGGCAGTTCTTC,CASSTDRVSRQFF
-,-,TRBV11-3,TRBJ2-5,TGTGCCAGCAGCCCCCCCCAGGGGACCCAGTACTTC,CASSPPQGTQYF
-,-,TRBV28,TRBJ2-7,TGTGCCAGCAGCCTTACCGGGACATACTACGAGCAGTACTTC,CASSLTGTYYEQYF
-,-,TRBV7-3,TRBJ1-1,TGTGCCAGCAGCCTATGGGACGGCCCCACTGAAGCTTTCTTT,CASSLWDGPTEAFF
TRBD2,-,TRBV6-4,TRBJ2-1,TGTGCCAGCAGTGGGACTAGCGGGAGGGACAATGAGCAGTTCTTC,CASSGTSGRDNEQFF
TRBD1,-,TRBV2,TRBJ2-7,TGTGCCAGCAGTCAGGGGGTTTACGAGCAGTACTTC,CASSQGVYEQYF
-,-,TRBV5-1,TRBJ2-7,TGCGCCAGCAGCTTGAGGGGACTGGACTACGAGCAGTACTTC,CASSLRGLDYEQYF
-,-,TRBV27,TRBJ1-2,TGTGCCAGCAGGAATGCCGGGACGGCAGCTAACTATGGCTACACCTTC,CASRNAGTAANYGYTF
-,-,TRBV11-2,TRBJ1-1,TGTGCCAGCAGGGAGAGGGCCTCCACTGAAGCTTTCTTT,CASRERASTEAFF
TRBD1,once,TRBV29-1,TRBJ1-1,TGCAGCGTGGGACCAGGGGGTGTGGGCACTGAAGCTTTCTTT,CSVGPGGVGTEAFF
-,few,TRBV30,TRBJ1-4,TGTGCCTGGAGTGTAGGTGAAAAACTGTTTTTT,CAWSVGEKLFF
-,once,TRBV7-9,TRBJ2-5,TGTGCCAGCAGCTTAAAGAGAGCCGGAGAGACCCAGTACTTC,CASSLKRAGETQYF